This entry describes one T cell receptor (beta chain). Its cognate antigen is unknown. The data derive from a study of cytomegalovirus exposure and HLA in healthy donors. General study points: Prior analysis indicated that the majority of TCR beta V segments exhibited productivity approximately 90% or approximately 30% of the time. With later analysis, a missense DCLRE1C variant became linked to TCR beta V- and J-gene trimming. Cytomegalovirus-associated TCR beta chains were listed, numbering 150 to 200.

Both 60 Vbeta primers and 13 Jbeta primers went into the PCR. Profiled with immunoSEQ multiplex PCR; TCRdb holds only in-frame clones, not every one. Its listing shows some 80,000 clones. CDR3 length: 17 residues. The V segment lost 6 bases and the J segment 5 bases; nucleotides outside the gene matches: 17. Germline loops: CDR1 SEHNR, CDR2 FQNEAQ (reference sequence). The sample comprised PBMCs. The rearrangement joins TRBV7-9 to TRBJ2-5, with TRBD1 identical over 8 bases. The TCR sequence derives from a man in his forties or fifties in good health and CMV-seropositive. DNA of the CDR3: TGTGCCAGCAGGGGACTCACGACAGGGGCAGCATCGGAGACCCAGTACTTC. Its translation: CASRGLTTGAASETQYF.